The 21 T cell receptor beta chains in this list originate from one sample, sequenced in a study of human T cells and chemical hapten exposure. Each CDR3 protein is one row after TCRdb ran MiXCR on the RACE reads. The table includes some 93,000 distinct CDR3 sequences, 8.5% to 9% detected once. Time point noted: healthy volunteer bleed at 2 weeks. Unfractionated whole blood was the source of the extracted total RNA. Sequencing was performed on whole blood. Source of these receptors: a female donor in good health. Some clones in this sample may be carry-over from other donors' samples.

This clonotype was seen a few times. V usage is TRBV28 and J usage is TRBJ2-3; 11 bases align to TRBD2. In germline, CDR1 is MDHEN, CDR2 SYDVKM. The CDR3 has 16 residues. V gave up 6 bases and J gave up 2 bases; unmatched junction bases: 7. The DNA for the CDR3 is TGTGCCAGCAGGGGTCGACTAGCGGGGCTCACAGATACGCAGTATTTT. Its protein product is CASRGRLAGLTDTQYF.

This clonotype was detected a few times. One junction end does not reproduce the germline sequence, and a read error may be involved. CDR3 in amino acids: CASSKTSGNYNEQFF. DNA for the CDR3: TGTGCTAGCAGCAAGACTAGCGGGAACTACAATGAGCAGTTCTTC. V gene TRBV7-9 combines with J gene TRBJ2-1; TRBD2 aligns across 11 bases. From germline, CDR1 is SEHNR and CDR2 FQNEAQ (reference sequence). The CDR3 runs to 15 residues. The whole variable domain, filled in from reference TRBV7-9 and TRBJ2-1, reads DTGVSQNPRHKITKRGQNVTFRCDPISEHNRLYWYRQTLGQGPEFLTYFQNEAQLEKSRLLSDRFSAERPKGSFSTLEIQRTEQGDSAMYLCASSKTSGNYNEQFFGPGTRLTVL.

This chain connects TRBV28 to TRBJ2-6; 11 bases line up with TRBD2. There are 16 residues in the CDR3. Germline assignment: CDR1 MDHEN and CDR2 SYDVKM. Trimming took 10 bases from V and 1 from J; bases not matched to a gene: 6. CDR3: CAITSGRASGANVLTF. The CDR3 bases are TGTGCCATCACTAGCGGGAGAGCATCTGGGGCCAACGTCCTGACTTTC.

Ten or more counts support this clonotype. The rearrangement links TRBV20-1 to TRBJ2-3; tentatively, D is TRBD2 (5 bases). The CDR3 covers 15 residues. CDR1 DFQATT and CDR2 SNEGSKA come from the germline V gene (reference sequence). V lost 2 bases and J lost 2, with 14 bases in between. Written as DNA, the CDR3 is TGCAGTGCTAGATCCGGACGGACTTTCACAGATACGCAGTATTTT. This codes for CSARSGRTFTDTQYF.

This chain joins TRBV10-3 and TRBJ2-3; D not certain. The germline CDR1 and CDR2 sequences are ENHRY and SYGVKD. The V and J ends lost 5 bases and 4 bases respectively, with 10 bases between them. This CDR3 is built from 13 residues. CDR3 DNA: TGTGCCATCAGTAGTGGAGTCTCAGATACGCAGTATTTT. This sequence encodes CAISSGVSDTQYF.

This clonotype was observed a handful of times. This sequence joins TRBV6-1 and TRBJ2-7; the D gene is possibly TRBD1 (6 bases). The CDR3 has 12 amino acids. Germline V gene sequence: CDR1 MNHNS, CDR2 SASEGT. V was clipped by 5 bases and J by 3 bases, with 8 bases between them. CDR3 DNA sequence: TGTGCCAGCAGTTACAGGGACTACGAGCAGTACTTC. Translation: CASSYRDYEQYF.

This clonotype was counted between two and nine times. V gene TRBV7-2 combines with J gene TRBJ1-1; possible D gene TRBD1, 6 bases. V was clipped by 6 bases and J by 1 base, with 12 bases between them. This CDR3 is built from 14 residues. Germline loops: CDR1 SGHTA, CDR2 FQGNSA. The chain's CDR3 is CASRKGQTNTEAFF. CDR3 DNA: TGTGCCAGCAGGAAGGGACAAACGAACACTGAAGCTTTCTTT.

This clonotype has at least ten counts. The chain joins TRBV9 to TRBJ2-1, with D hard to call. CDR3 length: 16 amino acids. Germline V CDR1 and CDR2: SGDLS, YYNGEE. V was trimmed by 0 bases and J by 7 bases, leaving 17 bases between them. CDR3 sequence reads: CASSVGPTWGGNEQFF. In DNA, the CDR3 is TGTGCCAGCAGCGTAGGTCCAACGTGGGGTGGGAATGAGCAGTTCTTC.

The chain has TRBV6-6 and TRBJ2-3, with 7 nucleotides matching TRBD1. The V gene's germline CDR1 is MNHNY and CDR2 SVGAGI (reference sequence). The CDR3 extends over 14 amino acids. The CDR3, as DNA: TGTGCAACCATGCCGGGACAGCTCGCAGATACGCAGTATTTT. Protein: CATMPGQLADTQYF.

This clonotype has a count of ten or more. The V and J genes are TRBV4-3 and TRBJ1-4, with 9 bases fitting TRBD1. The ends lost 1 base at V and 7 bases at J; junction bases unmatched: 7. Germline-derived CDR1 and CDR2 are LGHNA and YSLEER. The CDR3 has 16 residues. For the CDR3, the DNA is TGCGCCAGCAGCCAAGCCACGGGACAGGGTGGTGAAAAACTGTTTTTT. This codes for CASSQATGQGGEKLFF.

This clonotype came up a few times. V usage is TRBV5-1 and J usage is TRBJ1-1; unclear D gene. CDR3 length: 13 amino acids. Germline assignment: CDR1 SGHRS and CDR2 YFSETQ. With 7 bases removed from V and 4 bases from J, the gap between germline ends came to 14 bases. CDR3 sequence: CASRPEGLTEAFF. The CDR3 nucleotides are TGCGCCAGCCGACCCGAGGGCCTCACTGAAGCTTTCTTT.

In its sample, this clonotype was seen a few times. The chain has TRBV6-6 and TRBJ1-5, with D possibly TRBD1 on 5 matching bases. The CDR3 extends over 16 amino acids. CDR1 and CDR2 from the germline V gene are MNHNY and SVGAGI (reference sequence). V lost 2 bases and J 0 bases, leaving 11 bases between the germline ends. The CDR3: CASSYRGVNSNQPQHF. The CDR3 region has the DNA TGTGCCAGCAGTTACAGGGGTGTTAATAGCAATCAGCCCCAGCATTTT.

This clonotype was found many times. This chain uses TRBV30 with TRBJ2-5; 9 positions match TRBD2. This CDR3 is 15 amino acids long. The V and J ends lost 0 bases and 3 bases, in that order; junction bases with no gene match: 5. Germline V gives CDR1 GTSNPN, CDR2 SVGIG (reference sequence). The CDR3 loop reads CAWSVLAGLKETQYF. DNA of the CDR3: TGTGCCTGGAGTGTTCTAGCGGGATTAAAAGAGACCCAGTACTTC.

This clonotype was seen a few times. The chain recombines TRBV7-9 with TRBJ2-3, with TRBD1 identical over 9 bases. Germline lookup yields CDR1 SEHNR and CDR2 FQNEAQ (reference sequence). The length of the CDR3 is 15 residues. Trimming at V came to 8 bases and at J to 5 bases, leaving 11 bases not matched to a gene. The CDR3 DNA reads as TGTGCCAGCGGAAAGTGGGACAGGGCGAGAGATACGCAGTATTTT. This encodes CASGKWDRARDTQYF.

This clonotype was counted a few times. The CDR3: CASSRPSDIAQYF. In DNA form, the CDR3 reads TGTGCCAGCAGCCGACCTTCAGACATTGCCCAGTACTTC. This chain connects TRBV12-3 or TRBV12-4 to TRBJ2-4; no definite D call. The length of the CDR3 is 13 residues. Deletions cut 6 bases from V and 13 bases from J, with 19 bases between.

This clonotype is a singleton in its sample. The junction differs from germline at one of its ends, possibly a read error. The chain uses TRBV5-1 and TRBJ2-7, with D possibly being TRBD2 (6 bases). The CDR3 sequence is 13 residues long. Germline V gives CDR1 SGHRS, CDR2 YFSETQ. Here the CDR3 DNA reads TGCGTCAGCAGCTTCGGGACTCCATACGAGCAGTACTTC. This translates into CVSSFGTPYEQYF.

In its sample, this clonotype was seen many times. The CDR3 DNA is TGTGCCAGCAGCCCGAGTATCGGGGAGCTGTTTTTT. Its translation: CASSPSIGELFF. V is TRBV4-2 and J is TRBJ2-2; no clear D gene. CDR3 length equals 12 residues. CDR1 LGHNA and CDR2 YNFKEQ come from the germline V gene. Between the trimmed V and J ends, which lost 4 bases and 7 bases, there was a span of 7 bases.

This chain uses TRBV25-1 with TRBJ1-1; TRBD1 aligns across 9 bases. After removal of 6 bases from V and 1 base from J, the junction contained 6 bases not matched to a gene. This CDR3 comprises 15 residues. The germline V gene encodes CDR1 MGHDK and CDR2 SYGVNS. For the CDR3, the DNA is TGTGCCAGCAGGGACGGACAGGGGCCGAACACTGAAGCTTTCTTT. Translated, it gives CASRDGQGPNTEAFF.

This clonotype was recorded a few times. The chain links TRBV19 to TRBJ2-2; TRBD2 matches at 11 bases. The V gene's germline CDR1 is LNHDA and CDR2 SQIVND (reference sequence). The CDR3 loop spans 16 amino acids. The ends lost 5 bases at V and 3 bases at J; junction bases unmatched: 5. The DNA for the CDR3 is TGTGCCAGTAGTCCCGGGACTAGCGGAGACACCGGGGAGCTGTTTTTT. As protein: CASSPGTSGDTGELFF.

DNA for the CDR3: TGTGCCAGCAGCACCCCAAGCGGGAGGGGACCATACAATGAGCAGTTCTTC. Amino acids: CASSTPSGRGPYNEQFF. V gene TRBV21-1 combines with J gene TRBJ2-1; the table names TRBD2, a call not compared with the DNA. TRBV21-1 is described as a pseudogene. The CDR3 has 17 amino acids.

This clonotype was seen more than once but under ten times. The V and J genes are TRBV29-1 and TRBJ2-1; D is possibly TRBD1 (5 bases). CDR1 SQVTM and CDR2 ANQGSEA come from the germline V gene. CDR3 length: 13 residues. Trimming removed 7 bases from V and 1 base from J, with 11 bases in between. CDR3 sequence: CSGTGNSYNEQFF. The CDR3, as DNA: TGCAGCGGAACAGGCAATTCCTACAATGAGCAGTTCTTC.